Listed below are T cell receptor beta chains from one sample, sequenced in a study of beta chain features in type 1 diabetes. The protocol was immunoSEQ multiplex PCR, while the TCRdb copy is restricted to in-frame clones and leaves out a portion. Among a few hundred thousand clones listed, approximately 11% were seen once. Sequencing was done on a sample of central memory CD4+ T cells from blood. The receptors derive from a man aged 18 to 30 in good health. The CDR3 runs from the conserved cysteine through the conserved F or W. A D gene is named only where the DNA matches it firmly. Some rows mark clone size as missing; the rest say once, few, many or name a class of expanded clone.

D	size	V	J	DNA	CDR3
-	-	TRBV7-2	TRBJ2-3	TGTGCCAGCAGTAGGGACACGCAATCTAATACGCAGTATTTT	CASSRDTQSNTQYF
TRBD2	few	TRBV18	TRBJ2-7	TGTGCCAGCTCACCCGGGACTAGCGGATTCTACGAGCAGTACTTC	CASSPGTSGFYEQYF
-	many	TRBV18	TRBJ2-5	TGTGCCAGCTCACCAGGGTACCAAGAGACCCAGTACTTC	CASSPGYQETQYF
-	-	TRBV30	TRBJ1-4	TGTGCCTGGAGTGTAAAGGGGTCGAGACAGGCCGAAAAACTGTTTTTT	CAWSVKGSRQAEKLFF
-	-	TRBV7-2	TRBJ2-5	TGTGCCAGCAGCTCAGATGCCGCAGGGAAGACCCAGTACTTC	CASSSDAAGKTQYF
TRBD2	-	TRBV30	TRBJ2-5	TGTGCCTGGAAAGGGGCTAGCGGGGTTACCCAAGAGACCCAGTACTTC	CAWKGASGVTQETQYF
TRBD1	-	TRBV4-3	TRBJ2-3	TGCGCCAGCAGCCCCCTGACCGGGACAGATAACACAGATACGCAGTATTTT	CASSPLTGTDNTDTQYF
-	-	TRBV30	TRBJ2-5	TGTGCCTGGAGTTCGGGTTGGGAGACCCAGTACTTC	CAWSSGWETQYF
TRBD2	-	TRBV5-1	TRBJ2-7	TGCGCCAGCAGCTTTCAGCGGGAGAGCTACGAGCAGTACTTC	CASSFQRESYEQYF
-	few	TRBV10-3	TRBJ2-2	TGTGCCATCAGTGAAGCAGGGCGAAACACCGGGGAGCTGTTTTTT	CAISEAGRNTGELFF